The clone carrying this T cell receptor (beta chain) has only one observation. Its antigen remains unidentified. RNA transcripts were the template for amplifying TCR beta CDR3 regions. In the first-round RT-PCR of the TCR CDR3, the HTBI primer set was used. TCRdb called the multiplex PCR reads again in MiXCR, with one record for every CDR3 protein. The sample contains about 700,000 distinct CDR3 sequences, about 45% of which appear only once. This entry belongs to a study of T cells in Graves' hyperthyroidism and ophthalmopathy. J gave up 0 bases and V 6 bases, and 5 bases lay outside the gene matches. There are 15 residues in the CDR3. Germline CDR1 is ENHRY and CDR2 is SYGVKD. Notes on the study in general: With a median lead of around 6.7 months before onset, the model predicted ophthalmopathy. Most thyroid-expanded clonotypes above 0.001 were also found in blood.

Uncontrolled infection, other autoimmune disease, pregnancy and lactation each barred patients from inclusion. The chain recombines TRBV10-3 with TRBJ1-3, with 7 bases lining up with TRBD1. The source material was peripheral blood or thyroid tissue (not recorded which). The source of this sequence is an adult man with Graves' disease, either hyperthyroidism or ophthalmopathy (not recorded which). In DNA, the CDR3 is TGTGCCATCAGGAGGGACAGAGACTCTGGAAACACCATATATTTT. Translated: CAIRRDRDSGNTIYF.